A single sample is the source of the 28 T cell receptor beta chains below, sequenced in a study of a mutant IDH1 vaccine in newly diagnosed glioma. Method: immunoSEQ multiplex PCR; TCRdb's copy keeps in-frame clones and lacks some. The sample yields some 38,000 clones, roughly 92% seen once. Sample time point: baseline, week 1 (first vaccination visit). Treatment of the sample: pre-vaccination baseline after standard-of-care therapy. Sequences were derived from PBMCs, sampled from a glioma patient treated with radiotherapy, temozolomide or both. The receptors were sampled from a young man with glioma.

The genes are TRBV27 and TRBJ2-1; no reliable D call. Trimming shortened V by 2 bases and J by 5 bases, and 10 bases separated the two germline ends. This CDR3 has 14 residues. CDR1 and CDR2 from the germline V gene are MNHEY and SMNVEV (reference sequence). CDR3 protein: CASSLIGEHNEQFF. CDR3 coding DNA: TGTGCCAGCAGTTTAATCGGCGAGCACAATGAGCAGTTCTTC.

The rearrangement links TRBV5-5 to TRBJ1-1; possibly TRBD1 for D (6 bases). V was pared by 3 bases and J by 0 bases, with 9 bases between. The V gene's germline CDR1 is SGHKS and CDR2 YYEKEE (reference sequence). The length of the CDR3 is 14 residues. CDR3 region: CASSSWTVNTEAFF. The DNA for the CDR3 is TGTGCCAGCAGCTCCTGGACAGTGAACACTGAAGCTTTCTTT.

The chain joins TRBV5-5 to TRBJ1-1, with 11 bases aligning to TRBD1. The CDR3 sequence is 17 residues long. Germline V gives CDR1 SGHKS, CDR2 YYEKEE (reference sequence). V was pared by 7 bases and J by 3 bases, with 14 bases of the junction left unmatched. CDR3 region: CASVPGTGGEEDTEAFF. CDR3 sequence (DNA): TGTGCCAGCGTACCCGGGACAGGGGGAGAAGAGGACACTGAAGCTTTCTTT.

The chain links TRBV7-9 to TRBJ2-1; D may correspond to TRBD1 or TRBD2 (5 bases each). Germline V gene sequence: CDR1 SEHNR, CDR2 FQNEAQ (reference sequence). CDR3 length: 14 amino acids. Trimming shortened V by 8 bases and J by 3 bases, and 14 bases separated the two germline ends. The CDR3 reads CASLREPGYNEQFF. CDR3 DNA: TGTGCCAGCCTCAGGGAGCCGGGCTACAATGAGCAGTTCTTC.

Points on this clone: This sample includes further DNA sequences coding for the same CDR3. V is TRBV10-3 and J is TRBJ1-1, with D possibly TRBD1 on 5 matching bases. Trimming left V 4 bases short and J 0 bases short, with 12 bases between. The CDR3 sequence is 15 residues long. CDR1 ENHRY and CDR2 SYGVKD come from the germline V gene. CDR3 residues: CAISGQGSMNTEAFF. The CDR3 nucleotides are TGTGCCATCAGTGGGCAGGGCTCAATGAACACTGAAGCTTTCTTT.

The chain combines TRBV30 with TRBJ2-3, with 7 bases lining up with TRBD2. The CDR3 extends over 18 amino acids. The V gene's germline CDR1 is GTSNPN and CDR2 SVGIG (reference sequence). V gave up 1 base and J gave up 1 base; unmatched junction bases: 14. This CDR3 is CAWSARGGSGWGTDTQYF. CDR3 bases: TGTGCCTGGAGTGCCCGGGGCGGGAGCGGGTGGGGCACAGATACGCAGTATTTT.

The V gene is TRBV29-1, the J gene TRBJ2-2; D is uncertain. Germline CDR1 reads SQVTM; CDR2 reads ANQGSEA. The CDR3 has 11 residues. With 6 bases removed from V and 3 bases from J, the gap between germline ends came to 5 bases. CDR3 DNA sequence: TGCAGCGTCACTGACACCGGGGAGCTGTTTTTT. It specifies CSVTDTGELFF.

This clone came up once. The rearrangement links TRBV4-3 to TRBJ2-7; 8 nucleotides align to TRBD1. The junction had 2 bases not matched to a gene; V was cut back by 1 base and J by 0 bases. Germline CDR1 is LGHNA and CDR2 is YSLEER. The CDR3 spans 15 residues. The CDR3 reads CASSQGDRSSYEQYF. CDR3 DNA sequence: TGCGCCAGCAGCCAAGGGGACAGGAGCTCCTACGAGCAGTACTTC.

The chain couples TRBV27 to TRBJ2-7, with 9 bases that match TRBD2. The CDR3 runs 14 residues. Per germline, CDR1 MNHEY and CDR2 SMNVEV (reference sequence). V shed 2 bases and J 6 bases; nucleotides not matched to a gene: 5. The CDR3 bases are TGTGCCAGCAGTTTAGGCGGGAGGGTTGCCGAGCAGTACTTC. It specifies CASSLGGRVAEQYF.

This chain links TRBV10-3 with TRBJ2-5; no definite D call. With 3 bases removed from V and 1 base from J, the gap between germline ends came to 3 bases. Germline-derived CDR1 and CDR2 are ENHRY and SYGVKD. The CDR3 is 12 residues long. CDR3 sequence: CAISEVQETQYF. In DNA, the CDR3 is TGTGCCATCAGTGAAGTCCAAGAGACCCAGTACTTC.

The V gene is TRBV4-1, the J gene TRBJ1-1; D gene ambiguous. Germline CDR1 is MGHRA and CDR2 is YSYEKL. V was clipped by 4 bases and J by 0 bases, with 9 bases between them. This CDR3 has 14 residues. CDR3 coding DNA: TGCGCCAGCAGCCGTATGACCGTGAACACTGAAGCTTTCTTT. This translates into CASSRMTVNTEAFF.

This clone was detected only once. This chain connects TRBV7-2 to TRBJ2-1; D possibly uses TRBD1 or TRBD2 (6 bases each). The V gene lost 4 bases and the J gene lost 2 bases, with 15 bases spanning the gap. CDR1 is SGHTA and CDR2 is FQGNSA in the germline V gene. This CDR3 comprises 16 residues. CDR3 nucleotides: TGTGCCAGCAGCTCCTCTGGAAGGGGGGCCTACAATGAGCAGTTCTTC. It specifies CASSSSGRGAYNEQFF. Looking up the rest from reference TRBV7-2 and TRBJ2-1 gives the full variable domain: GAGVSQSPSNKVTEKGKDVELRCDPISGHTALYWYRQSLGQGLEFLIYFQGNSAPDKSGLPSDRFSAERTGGSVSTLTIQRTQQEDSAVYLCASSSSGRGAYNEQFFGPGTRLTVL.

The chain couples TRBV4-2 to TRBJ2-2, with TRBD1 matching over 9 bases. The germline gives CDR1 LGHNA, CDR2 YNFKEQ. The CDR3 contains 15 residues. V shed 0 bases, J shed 5 bases, and the junction held 1 base outside the gene matches. The CDR3 DNA reads TGTGCCAGCAGCCAAGAGGGACAGGGTACCGGGGAGCTGTTTTTT. Protein product: CASSQEGQGTGELFF.

The chain carries TRBV6-5 and TRBJ1-3; D is ambiguous. V gave up 6 bases and J gave up 4 bases, with 16 bases separating them. This CDR3 spans 15 amino acids. Germline assignment: CDR1 MNHEY and CDR2 SVGAGI. The CDR3 sequence is CASSSRYNGGNTIYF. CDR3 in DNA: TGTGCCAGCAGCTCTCGTTACAACGGCGGAAACACCATATATTTT.

This chain uses TRBV6-5 with TRBJ2-2; D is unclear. The V gene's germline CDR1 is MNHEY and CDR2 SVGAGI. V was clipped by 0 bases and J by 6 bases, with 5 bases between them. The CDR3 length is 13 residues. The CDR3 bases are TGTGCCAGCAGTTACTCGGGGTCCGGGGAGCTGTTTTTT. Translation gives CASSYSGSGELFF.

The chain links TRBV12-1 to TRBJ2-7. TRBV12-1 is a listed pseudogene. The CDR3 loop spans 14 amino acids. For the CDR3, the DNA is TGTGCCAGAACCTCTAGGGACCGCCTCTACGAGCAGTACTTC. Protein sequence: CARTSRDRLYEQYF.

This clone was counted a few times. The chain couples TRBV6-5 to TRBJ2-7, with a tentative D call TRBD1 (5 bases). Trimming removed 4 bases from V and 6 bases from J, with 16 bases in between. The CDR3 is made up of 14 amino acids. The V gene's germline CDR1 is MNHEY and CDR2 SVGAGI. Written as DNA, the CDR3 is TGTGCCAGCAGTTCCTGGGGCCATGGGTCCGAGCAGTACTTC. It encodes CASSSWGHGSEQYF.

The chain carries TRBV6-6 and TRBJ1-6; D may be TRBD1 (5 bases). Trimming removed 6 bases at V and 6 bases at J, with 15 bases between. The CDR3 spans 15 residues. Germline V gene lookup returns CDR1 MNHNY and CDR2 SVGAGI (reference sequence). CDR3 in amino acids: CASSTLGGGNSPLHF. Written as DNA, the CDR3 is TGTGCCAGCAGCACTCTCGGGGGGGGTAATTCACCCCTCCACTTT.

The rearrangement links TRBV5-4 to TRBJ2-7; D may be TRBD1 (5 bases). Deletions cut 2 bases from V and 7 bases from J, with 13 bases between. Germline loops: CDR1 SGHNT, CDR2 YYREEE (reference sequence). This CDR3 is 13 amino acids long. CDR3 DNA: TGTGCCAGCAGCTTAGGGCAGGGTGGGGAGCAGTACTTC. Translation: CASSLGQGGEQYF.

The V and J genes are TRBV27 and TRBJ2-3; tentatively, D is TRBD1 (6 bases). Trimming shortened V by 0 bases and J by 0 bases, and 10 bases separated the two germline ends. This CDR3 spans 16 amino acids. Looked up from germline, CDR1 is MNHEY and CDR2 is SMNVEV (reference sequence). The CDR3 nucleotides are TGTGCCAGCAGTTTATCGAGGGACACCAGCACAGATACGCAGTATTTT. The encoded protein is CASSLSRDTSTDTQYF.

The J gene is TRBJ2-7, the V gene TRBV6-1; D is unresolved. The CDR3 length is 15 residues. Trimming removed 1 base at V and 0 bases at J, with 10 bases between. CDR1 is MNHNS and CDR2 is SASEGT in the germline V gene. CDR3: CASSEGSESSYEQYF. The CDR3 region has the DNA TGTGCCAGCAGTGAAGGGAGCGAAAGCTCCTACGAGCAGTACTTC.

The CDR3 nucleotides read TGTGCCAGCAGCCCTTTTGGTTTAGAAGCTTTCTTT. This codes for CASSPFGLEAFF. The genes are TRBV7-2 and TRBJ1-1; D is unclear. The CDR3 spans 12 residues. The germline V and J ends were trimmed by 5 bases and 8 bases, with 12 bases remaining between them. The germline gives CDR1 SGHTA, CDR2 FQGNSA.

The rearrangement links TRBV29-1 to TRBJ1-2, with a possible D match to TRBD1 (6 bases). The CDR3 is 12 residues long. The germline CDR1 and CDR2 sequences are SQVTM and ANQGSEA. Trimming stripped 4 bases from V and 1 base from J, with 7 bases between. DNA for the CDR3: TGCAGCGTTGTCAGGGGTAACTATGGCTACACCTTC. As protein: CSVVRGNYGYTF.

The J gene is TRBJ2-4, the V gene TRBV5-5; a possible D gene is TRBD2 (5 bases). Trimming removed 3 bases at V and 7 bases at J, with 14 bases between. CDR1 is SGHKS, CDR2 YYEKEE, per germline (reference sequence). The length of the CDR3 is 14 residues. The CDR3 loop reads CASSWGRERNIQYF. DNA of the CDR3: TGTGCCAGCAGCTGGGGTCGGGAAAGGAACATTCAGTACTTC. Full variable domain (missing parts from reference TRBV5-5 and TRBJ2-4): DAGVTQSPTHLIKTRGQQVTLRCSPISGHKSVSWYQQVLGQGPQFIFQYYEKEERGRGNFPDRFSARQFPNYSSELNVNALLLGDSALYLCASSWGRERNIQYFGAGTRLSVL.

The CDR3 protein is CAWSVLGGRETQYF. The CDR3 bases are TGTGCCTGGAGTGTACTTGGGGGGCGGGAGACCCAGTACTTC. The chain combines TRBV30 with TRBJ2-5, with D perhaps TRBD1 or TRBD2 (6 bases each). The CDR3 runs to 14 residues. V was trimmed by 0 bases and J by 5 bases, leaving 13 bases between them. The germline V gene has CDR1 GTSNPN and CDR2 SVGIG (reference sequence).

The rearrangement links TRBV7-3 to TRBJ2-1; TRBD2 aligns across 11 bases. The CDR3 sequence is 15 residues long. Per the germline V gene, CDR1 is SGHTA and CDR2 is FQGTGA. V lost 5 bases to trimming and J lost 9 bases; unmatched junction nucleotides: 9. The CDR3 loop is CASSHVAGGQGEQFF. In nucleotides, the CDR3 is TGTGCCAGCAGCCACGTAGCGGGAGGGCAGGGTGAGCAGTTCTTC.

The gene calls are TRBV7-2 and TRBJ1-2; D is unresolved. Trimming pared 5 bases from V and 7 bases from J, leaving 11 bases between. Germline lookup yields CDR1 SGHTA and CDR2 FQGNSA. This CDR3 has 12 amino acids. In DNA, the CDR3 is TGTGCCAGCAGCGACACCTTGGGTGGCTACACCTTC. It specifies CASSDTLGGYTF.

The genes are TRBV7-9 and TRBJ1-1; D gene uncertain. Trimming removed 1 base from V and 0 bases from J, with 15 bases in between. Germline V gives CDR1 SEHNR, CDR2 FQNEAQ (reference sequence). The CDR3 sequence is 17 residues long. The CDR3 loop reads CASSLVYGAPLNTEAFF. The CDR3 nucleotides read TGTGCCAGCAGCTTAGTGTACGGCGCACCCTTGAACACTGAAGCTTTCTTT.